The entry below gives a single TCR beta chain sequence along with its context. The entry originates in a study of blood T cell repertoires in COVID-19. Authors' methods: From reference gene primer amplification, estimates of nucleated cell counts were derived. The assay was immunoSEQ multiplex PCR, and TCRdb's table has in-frame clones only and misses some. V and J calls and clone size are copied from that table; D and trimming were computed from the DNA. The repertoire consists of 210,000 or so clones, with approximately 85% occurring once and the leading ten covering 5% to 6.5%. V trimming: 0 bases; J trimming: 4 bases; junction bases outside the gene matches: 13. Germline V CDR1 and CDR2: LGHNA, YNFKEQ. The CDR3 runs 18 residues.

This receptor was identified in a man in his fifties with COVID-19, enrolled during active disease. V is TRBV4-2 and J is TRBJ1-2, with 8 nucleotides matching TRBD1. The sample was peripheral blood. The CDR3: CASSQDTGTGREIYGYTF. CDR3 nucleotide sequence: TGTGCCAGCAGCCAAGATACCGGGACAGGACGAGAAATCTATGGCTACACCTTC.